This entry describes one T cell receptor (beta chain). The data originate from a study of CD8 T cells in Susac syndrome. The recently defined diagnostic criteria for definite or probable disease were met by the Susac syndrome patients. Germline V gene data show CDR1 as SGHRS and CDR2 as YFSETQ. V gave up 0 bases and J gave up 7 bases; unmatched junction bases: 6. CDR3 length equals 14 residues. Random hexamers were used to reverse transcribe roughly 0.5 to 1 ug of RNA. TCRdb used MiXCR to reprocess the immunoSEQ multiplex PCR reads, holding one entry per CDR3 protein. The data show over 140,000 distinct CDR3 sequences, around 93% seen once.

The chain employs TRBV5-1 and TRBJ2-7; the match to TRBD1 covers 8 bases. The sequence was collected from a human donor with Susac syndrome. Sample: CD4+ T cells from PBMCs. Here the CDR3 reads CASSLEVRGREQYF. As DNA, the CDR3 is TGCGCCAGCAGCTTGGAGGTCAGGGGGCGAGAGCAGTACTTC. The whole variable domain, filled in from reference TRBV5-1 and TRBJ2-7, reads KAGVTQTPRYLIKTRGQQVTLSCSPISGHRSVSWYQQTPGQGLQFLFEYFSETQRNKGNFPGRFSGRQFSNSRSEMNVSTLELGDSALYLCASSLEVRGREQYFGPGTRLTVT.